Given below is one T cell receptor beta chain in context. Its specificity is unknown. The sample originates from a study of cytomegalovirus exposure and HLA in healthy donors. Primers for the PCR totalled 60 Vbeta and 13 Jbeta. Sequenced by immunoSEQ multiplex PCR; TCRdb stores in-frame clones only, minus some. The sample lists approximately 160,000 clones, roughly three quarters seen once, with 3.1% in the top ten. Study results and limitations: Likely technical artifact: a cluster of highly shared sequence variants. Reports credit the classifier with highly specific, highly sensitive diagnosis of cytomegalovirus status. Reports state that TCR beta sequences accurately predicted most subjects' HLA-A and HLA-B alleles.

The CDR3 runs to 11 residues. The ends were cut back, 2 bases at V and 9 bases at J, with 7 bases in the middle. CDR1 and CDR2 from the germline V gene are MDHEN and SYDVKM. This clonotype was sampled from a woman aged 45-65 years in good health and CMV-seropositive. V and J are TRBV28 and TRBJ1-1, with D perhaps TRBD1 (5 bases). The sequenced material came from PBMCs. CDR3 in DNA: TGTGCCAGCAGTTTACAGGGTAAAGCTTTCTTT. It yields the protein CASSLQGKAFF.